The rows below give T cell receptor beta chains drawn from one sample of a study of cytomegalovirus exposure and HLA in healthy donors. Using immunoSEQ multiplex PCR, the repertoire was profiled, and TCRdb retains in-frame clones only, with some absent. The sample has under 200,000 clones; roughly 87% are singletons. Input material: PBMCs. The receptors shown here come from a woman in her 30s in good health and CMV-seronegative. Each CDR3 is given with its conserved first and last residue. D genes are given only for firm matches. Size values are once, few and many counts, or a class for expanded clones, and some rows have none.

D,size,J,V,CDR3,DNA
TRBD1,.,TRBJ2-2,TRBV5-1,CASSSGQMNTGELFF,TGCGCCAGCAGCTCGGGACAGATGAACACCGGGGAGCTGTTTTTT
TRBD1,.,TRBJ2-3,TRBV5-1,CASSFGTGPDTQYF,TGCGCCAGCAGCTTCGGGACAGGGCCAGATACGCAGTATTTT
TRBD1,.,TRBJ2-1,TRBV29-1,CSVDRELGEQFF,TGTAGCGTTGACAGGGAACTGGGGGAGCAGTTCTTC
.,.,TRBJ1-4,TRBV15,CATSRDRGDEKLFF,TGTGCCACCAGCAGAGACAGGGGCGATGAAAAACTGTTTTTT
.,.,TRBJ1-1,TRBV30,CAWSPPLIEAFF,TGTGCCTGGAGTCCCCCACTAATAGAAGCTTTCTTT
.,.,TRBJ2-7,TRBV19,CASSMAATYEQYF,TGTGCCAGTAGTATGGCAGCGACCTACGAGCAGTACTTC
TRBD1,.,TRBJ1-2,TRBV6-5,CASSSGTVYGYTF,TGTGCCAGCAGCTCGGGGACAGTCTATGGCTACACCTTC
.,.,TRBJ2-6,TRBV19,CASSPYRVKGANVLTF,TGTGCCAGTAGTCCTTACAGGGTCAAGGGGGCCAACGTCCTGACTTTC
TRBD2,once,TRBJ2-2,TRBV7-9,CASSLGIAGEIGELFF,TGTGCCAGCAGCTTGGGGATAGCGGGAGAAATCGGGGAGCTGTTTTTT
.,.,TRBJ2-7,TRBV28,CASSLGHNEQYF,TGTGCCAGCAGTTTGGGGCATAACGAGCAGTACTTC
TRBD2,.,TRBJ2-1,TRBV9,CASSVGTSGRNEQFF,TGTGCCAGCAGCGTAGGTACTAGCGGCCGCAATGAGCAGTTCTTC
.,.,TRBJ2-1,TRBV6-5,CASSALRQYNEQFF,TGTGCCAGCAGTGCCCTCAGGCAGTACAATGAGCAGTTCTTC
TRBD2,.,TRBJ2-5,TRBV19,CATGLAGGPQETQYF,TGTGCCACGGGACTAGCGGGAGGGCCGCAAGAGACCCAGTACTTC
.,.,TRBJ1-1,TRBV7-9,CTSSLVPAGAFF,TGTACCAGCAGCTTAGTACCTGCGGGAGCTTTCTTT
.,.,TRBJ2-5,TRBV27,CASSLQGNQETQYF,TGTGCCAGCAGTTTACAGGGGAACCAAGAGACCCAGTACTTC
TRBD1,once,TRBJ1-6,TRBV2,CASREDRGRTNSPLHF,TGTGCCAGCAGGGAAGACAGGGGGCGGACTAATTCACCCCTCCACTTT
.,.,TRBJ1-1,TRBV27,CASSLGGVVTEAFF,TGTGCCAGCAGCCTAGGGGGGGTCGTCACTGAGGCTTTCTTT
.,few,TRBJ1-1,TRBV4-3,CASSQGVYKTEAFF,TGCGCCAGCAGCCAAGGCGTCTATAAGACTGAAGCTTTCTTT
TRBD2,.,TRBJ2-5,TRBV18,CASSHSGGALETQYF,TGTGCCAGCTCTCATAGCGGGGGGGCCTTGGAGACCCAGTACTTC
.,.,TRBJ2-6,TRBV5-1,CASSGEPQGVRSGANVLTF,TGCGCCAGCAGCGGCGAACCACAGGGAGTCAGGTCTGGGGCCAACGTCCTGACTTTC
.,.,TRBJ1-4,TRBV27,CASSNRGEKLFF,TGTGCCAGCAGTAACCGGGGTGAAAAACTGTTTTTT
TRBD1,.,TRBJ1-6,TRBV29-1,CSVGDRGDSPLHF,TGCAGCGTTGGGGACAGGGGTGATTCACCCCTCCACTTT
.,.,TRBJ1-1,TRBV11-3,CASSLIETAEAFF,TGTGCCAGCAGCTTAATCGAGACAGCTGAAGCTTTCTTT
.,.,TRBJ2-2,TRBV7-9,CASSLSSGAGELFF,TGTGCCAGCAGCTTATCATCAGGGGCCGGGGAGCTGTTTTTT
TRBD1,once,TRBJ1-2,TRBV29-1,CSVPLLSGGGGGYTF,TGCAGCGTCCCGCTCCTATCAGGGGGAGGTGGTGGCTACACCTTC
TRBD1,.,TRBJ2-7,TRBV2,CASIGGQSYEQYF,TGTGCCAGCATTGGGGGACAGTCCTACGAGCAGTACTTC
.,.,TRBJ2-7,TRBV5-4,CASSSSRGSYEQYF,TGTGCCAGCAGCTCGTCCAGGGGCTCCTACGAGCAGTACTTC
TRBD2,.,TRBJ2-1,TRBV7-8,CASSSTLTSGINEQFF,TGTGCCAGCAGCTCGACCCTCACTAGCGGGATTAATGAGCAGTTCTTC
TRBD2,.,TRBJ2-5,TRBV5-1,CASSLAAGVETQYF,TGCGCCAGCAGCTTGGCCGCGGGAGTGGAGACCCAGTACTTC
.,.,TRBJ2-7,TRBV5-1,CASSEWRMGEQYF,TGCGCCAGCAGCGAGTGGAGGATGGGCGAGCAGTACTTC
TRBD1,.,TRBJ1-1,TRBV6-6,CASSDRGEAFF,TGTGCCAGCAGTGACAGGGGAGAAGCTTTCTTT
TRBD1,.,TRBJ1-1,TRBV19,CASSPGTGRFEAFF,TGTGCCAGTAGCCCCGGGACAGGGAGGTTTGAAGCTTTCTTT
.,.,TRBJ1-3,TRBV11-2,CASGWTSSSSGNTIYF,TGTGCCAGCGGATGGACATCATCAAGCTCTGGAAACACCATATATTTT
.,.,TRBJ2-3,TRBV7-9,CASSLAPRDTDTQYF,TGTGCCAGCAGCTTAGCGCCCCGGGACACAGATACGCAGTATTTT
.,once,TRBJ1-2,TRBV9,CASWGGNNYGYTF,TGTGCCAGCTGGGGGGGCAATAACTATGGCTACACCTTC
.,.,TRBJ2-2,TRBV7-2,CATVDRTTGELFF,TGTGCCACCGTCGACAGGACAACCGGGGAGCTGTTTTTT
.,.,TRBJ1-1,TRBV5-8,CASSLVAGPFHF,TGTGCCAGCAGCTTGGTAGCAGGGCCTTTCCACTTT
.,.,TRBJ1-3,TRBV29-1,CSVAPQTGNTIYF,TGCAGCGTTGCACCTCAGACTGGAAACACCATATATTTT
.,.,TRBJ2-7,TRBV6-1,CASIPNIGSSYEQYF,TGTGCCAGCATCCCCAACATAGGGAGCTCCTACGAGCAGTACTTC
.,.,TRBJ1-1,TRBV6-1,CASSLLRGEAFF,TGTGCCAGCAGCCTCCTCCGGGGTGAAGCTTTCTTT
TRBD1,.,TRBJ1-2,TRBV5-1,CASSLAVGQGVGYTF,TGCGCCAGCAGCTTGGCCGTGGGACAGGGAGTTGGCTACACCTTC
.,few,TRBJ1-1,TRBV4-3,CASSQATEQVNTEAFF,TGCGCCAGCAGCCAAGCCACGGAACAGGTTAACACTGAAGCTTTCTTT
TRBD1,.,TRBJ2-2,TRBV7-2,CASRKGQENTGELFF,TGTGCCAGCAGAAAGGGACAGGAGAACACCGGGGAGCTGTTTTTT
TRBD1,once,TRBJ1-2,TRBV19,CASSILGGAYGYTF,TGTGCCAGTAGTATTTTAGGGGGCGCTTATGGCTACACCTTC
.,.,TRBJ1-2,TRBV21-1,CAPCGQLNYGYTF,TGTGCCCCCTGTGGGCAGTTAAACTATGGCTACACCTTC